These 18 T cell receptor beta chains originate from one sample sequenced in a study of monozygotic twins with inflammatory bowel disease (dated by TCRdb to about 2019). The library was made by 5' RACE. Sequencing took place on an Illumina HiSeq 2500. With the reads reprocessed by TCRdb, a single entry stands for each CDR3 protein sequence and no DNA is reported. The table held for this sample gives about 300,000 distinct CDR3 sequences. The ten largest clonotypes hold about 5% of the sample. The specimen sequenced was blood. The source of these receptors is a human donor with ulcerative colitis or Crohn's disease, or a healthy co-twin of an affected twin (not recorded which).

The chain carries TRBV29-1 and TRBJ2-3. Per the germline V gene, CDR1 is SQVTM and CDR2 is ANQGSEA. CDR3 length equals 13 residues. CDR3 amino acids: CSVEKDSTDTQYF.

The V gene is TRBV7-2, the J gene TRBJ1-4; TCRdb's D call, TRBD1, is unchecked because there is no DNA. Germline loops: CDR1 SGHTA, CDR2 FQGNSA. The length of the CDR3 is 15 residues. The CDR3 spells CASSPGTGLVGKLFF.

The chain uses TRBV7-2 and TRBJ2-3; as DNA is missing, the TRBD2 call by TCRdb cannot be tested. Germline CDR1 reads SGHTA; CDR2 reads FQGNSA. This CDR3 is built from 15 residues. The CDR3 spells CASSLRGGEADTQYF. The variable domain in full, completed from reference TRBV7-2 and TRBJ2-3, reads GAGVSQSPSNKVTEKGKDVELRCDPISGHTALYWYRQSLGQGLEFLIYFQGNSAPDKSGLPSDRFSAERTGGSVSTLTIQRTQQEDSAVYLCASSLRGGEADTQYFGPGTRLTVL.

This chain connects TRBV10-3 to TRBJ2-1; TCRdb's D call, TRBD1, is unchecked because there is no DNA. Germline V CDR1 and CDR2: ENHRY, SYGVKD. The CDR3 is made up of 13 amino acids. The CDR3: CAIGRGAVNEQFF.

The rearrangement uses TRBV6-2 or TRBV6-3 and TRBJ1-1; the D call of TRBD1 rests on TCRdb alone, since no DNA is present to check it. Germline V gives CDR1 MNHEY, CDR2 SVGEGT. CDR3 size: 12 residues. The CDR3: CASTKQGAIAFF.

CDR3 region: CASGLPRTEQETQYF. The V gene is TRBV12-5, the J gene TRBJ2-5; TCRdb's D call of TRBD1 is untestable without DNA. This CDR3 spans 15 amino acids. The germline gives CDR1 LGHNT, CDR2 FRNRAP. Looking up the rest from reference TRBV12-5 and TRBJ2-5 gives the full variable domain: DARVTQTPRHKVTEMGQEVTMRCQPILGHNTVFWYRQTMMQGLELLAYFRNRAPLDDSGMPKDRFSAEMPDATLATLKIQPSEPRDSAVYFCASGLPRTEQETQYFGPGTRLLVL.

The chain joins TRBV7-9 to TRBJ2-2. Germline V lookup: CDR1 SEHNR, CDR2 FQNEAQ (reference sequence). CDR3 size: 15 residues. This CDR3 reads CASFVWVLDTGELFF.

The chain has TRBV14 and TRBJ2-1. Germline values: CDR1 SGHDN, CDR2 FVKESK. This CDR3 has 13 amino acids. CDR3 loop: CASSRVESNEQFF. The whole variable domain, filled in from reference TRBV14 and TRBJ2-1, reads EAGVTQFPSHSVIEKGQTVTLRCDPISGHDNLYWYRRVMGKEIKFLLHFVKESKQDESGMPNNRFLAERTGGTYSTLKVQPAELEDSGVYFCASSRVESNEQFFGPGTRLTVL.

The chain is built from TRBV20-1 and TRBJ2-3. The CDR3 extends over 15 amino acids. The germline V gene has CDR1 DFQATT and CDR2 SNEGSKA (reference sequence). Here the CDR3 reads CSASKGSLSTDTQYF.

This chain joins TRBV10-3 and TRBJ2-5; checking the TCRdb D call of TRBD1 is not possible without DNA. The CDR3 spans 15 residues. Germline V gene sequence: CDR1 ENHRY, CDR2 SYGVKD. CDR3: CAISGGGGASWAQYF.

The chain is built from TRBV7-2 and TRBJ2-1. CDR3 size: 15 residues. The germline V gene has CDR1 SGHTA and CDR2 FQGNSA. The CDR3 is CASSPSRSGYNEQFF.

The chain employs TRBV7-2 and TRBJ2-1; checking the TCRdb D call of TRBD2 is not possible without DNA. Germline V gives CDR1 SGHTA, CDR2 FQGNSA. The CDR3 spans 14 residues. This CDR3 is CASSLVADVKEQFF.

V usage is TRBV5-1 and J usage is TRBJ2-3; TCRdb picks TRBD1, but there is no DNA to check that call. This CDR3 is 16 amino acids long. The V gene's germline CDR1 is SGHRS and CDR2 YFSETQ. CDR3 amino acids: CASSSGQGIFTDTQYF. Together with reference TRBV5-1 and TRBJ2-3, the CDR3 gives the full variable domain: KAGVTQTPRYLIKTRGQQVTLSCSPISGHRSVSWYQQTPGQGLQFLFEYFSETQRNKGNFPGRFSGRQFSNSRSEMNVSTLELGDSALYLCASSSGQGIFTDTQYFGPGTRLTVL.

The V gene is TRBV20-1, the J gene TRBJ1-1; TCRdb calls TRBD1, which cannot be checked without DNA. CDR3 size: 12 residues. Germline CDR1 DFQATT, CDR2 SNEGSKA (reference sequence). This CDR3 is CSARVFERGAFF.

V and J are TRBV5-1 and TRBJ2-5. Germline CDR1 and CDR2: SGHRS and YFSETQ. There are 12 residues in the CDR3. The chain's CDR3 is CASSFNQETQYF.

The chain couples TRBV5-5 to TRBJ2-3. Germline V lookup: CDR1 SGHKS, CDR2 YYEKEE (reference sequence). This CDR3 comprises 12 residues. The CDR3 loop reads CASSLRVDTQYF.

The rearrangement links TRBV7-2 to TRBJ2-7. The CDR3 totals 14 residues. Per the germline V gene, CDR1 is SGHTA and CDR2 is FQGNSA. The CDR3 region is CASITTGGPYEQYF.

V usage is TRBV5-1 and J usage is TRBJ2-7; with no DNA, the TCRdb D assignment of TRBD1 cannot be verified. The CDR3 has 16 residues. The germline CDR1 and CDR2 sequences are SGHRS and YFSETQ. Here the CDR3 reads CASSLDAGTGGYEQYF.